One and the same sample provided the 19 T cell receptor beta chains below, sequenced in a study of T cells in Graves' hyperthyroidism and ophthalmopathy. Researchers amplified the TCR beta CDR3 regions from RNA transcripts. HTBI primers were the set used in a first-round RT-PCR of the TCR CDR3. TCRdb recomputed calls from the multiplex PCR reads with MiXCR, one row per CDR3 protein. The sample consists of 690,000 or so distinct CDR3 sequences, roughly a sixth of them appearing once. The sample was blood. These receptors were taken from a woman aged 45-65 years with Graves' hyperthyroidism that later progressed to Graves' ophthalmopathy.

This clonotype was counted only a few times. Written as DNA, the CDR3 is TGTGCCAGCAGCTCACTGGACAGGACTCACGGCTACACCTTC. It is translated as CASSSLDRTHGYTF. V gene TRBV7-9 combines with J gene TRBJ1-2; 7 bases map to TRBD1. The CDR3 runs to 14 residues. The ends lost 4 bases at V and 8 bases at J; junction bases unmatched: 10. Germline-derived CDR1 and CDR2 are SEHNR and FQNEAQ (reference sequence).

The V call is TRBV6-5, the J call TRBJ1-6; the D is unclear. V lost 0 bases, J lost 2 bases, and 11 bases lay in between. Germline lookup yields CDR1 MNHEY and CDR2 SVGAGI. This CDR3 has 17 amino acids. CDR3 nucleotide sequence: TGTGCCAGCAGTTACTCGAGTGTGGGCACCTATAATTCACCCCTCCACTTT. Residues: CASSYSSVGTYNSPLHF.

This clonotype came up many times. The chain combines TRBV18 with TRBJ2-1; D gene unclear. Germline values: CDR1 KGHSH, CDR2 LQKENI. This CDR3 has 16 amino acids. Trimming cost V 2 bases and J 0 bases, with 11 bases left between them. CDR3 nucleotides: TGTGCCAGCTCACCAATTCTTCTTAGCTCCTACAATGAGCAGTTCTTC. As protein: CASSPILLSSYNEQFF.

J is TRBJ1-6 and V is TRBV5-5, with TRBD1 as a possible D gene (5 bases). The CDR3 extends over 16 amino acids. Germline V gives CDR1 SGHKS, CDR2 YYEKEE (reference sequence). V was pared by 5 bases and J by 0 bases, with 12 bases between. CDR3 region: CASRLWGSSYNSPLHF. Written as DNA, the CDR3 is TGTGCCAGCAGACTTTGGGGGAGCTCCTATAATTCACCCCTCCACTTT.

This clonotype was detected only a few times. This sequence joins TRBV6-1 and TRBJ1-4; D uncertain. Germline loops: CDR1 MNHNS, CDR2 SASEGT. The V end lost 5 bases, the J end lost 0 bases, and 10 bases lay between the germline ends. The CDR3 is 15 amino acids. The CDR3 loop is CASSTHTATNEKLFF. The CDR3 DNA reads TGTGCCAGCAGTACCCACACTGCAACTAATGAAAAACTGTTTTTT.

The rearrangement uses TRBV6-1 and TRBJ1-5, with TRBD1 matching over 7 bases. The CDR3 contains 12 residues. With 7 bases clipped from V and 7 bases from J, the junction kept 4 bases outside the gene matches. Germline V lookup: CDR1 MNHNS, CDR2 SASEGT. The CDR3 protein is CASKTGMQPQHF. CDR3 nucleotides: TGTGCCAGCAAGACAGGGATGCAGCCCCAGCATTTT.

Many counts were recorded for this clonotype. The chain combines TRBV3-1 with TRBJ1-1, with no clear D. V lost 5 bases to trimming and J lost 3 bases, with 13 bases between them. CDR3 length equals 14 residues. Germline-derived CDR1 and CDR2 are LGHDT and YNNKEL (reference sequence). CDR3 sequence: CASSLIDRDTEAFF. The CDR3 bases are TGTGCCAGCAGCTTGATCGATAGGGACACTGAAGCTTTCTTT.

CDR3 in amino acids: CASSHAGTGEYEQYF. In nucleotides, the CDR3 is TGTGCCAGCAGCCACGCCGGGACAGGGGAGTACGAGCAGTACTTC. V usage is TRBV7-2 and J usage is TRBJ2-7, with 10 bases that match TRBD1. With 5 bases clipped from V and 4 bases from J, the junction kept 8 bases outside the gene matches. The CDR3 consists of 15 residues. Germline CDR1 reads SGHTA; CDR2 reads FQGNSA.

This clonotype occurred a few times. The genes are TRBV20-1 and TRBJ2-1; D unresolved. CDR1 is DFQATT and CDR2 is SNEGSKA in the germline V gene (reference sequence). The CDR3 totals 12 residues. V was pared by 3 bases and J by 5 bases, with 8 bases between. This CDR3 reads CSASHMNNEQFF. CDR3 DNA: TGCAGTGCTAGTCATATGAACAATGAGCAGTTCTTC.

The V gene is TRBV5-5, the J gene TRBJ1-1; D ambiguous. V lost 6 bases, J lost 6 bases, and 21 bases lay in between. The CDR3 loop spans 15 amino acids. Germline V gene lookup returns CDR1 SGHKS and CDR2 YYEKEE (reference sequence). The CDR3 nucleotides are TGTGCCAGCACTAAAGTAGTCTTCCAGTGGCCTGAAGCTTTCTTT. This encodes CASTKVVFQWPEAFF.

Comment on this clonotype: This may arise from a read error, as a much more abundant clone is one base away. This chain joins TRBV2 and TRBJ1-5, with a weak D call TRBD1 (5 bases). CDR1 SNHLY and CDR2 FYNNEI come from the germline V gene. This CDR3 region has 13 residues. This chain's CDR3 is CAGSDSLNQPQHF. The CDR3 DNA sequence: TGTGCCGGCAGTGACAGCCTTAATCAGCCCCAGCATTTT.

The table lists this clonotype with a few counts. The V and J genes are TRBV7-3 and TRBJ2-1; TRBD2 matches at 13 bases. The V and J ends lost 4 bases and 4 bases, in that order; junction bases with no gene match: 4. The CDR3 has 16 amino acids. The V gene's germline CDR1 is SGHTA and CDR2 FQGTGA. The CDR3 sequence: CASSSGLAGEYNEQFF. The CDR3 DNA is TGTGCCAGCAGCTCTGGACTAGCGGGGGAGTACAATGAGCAGTTCTTC.

V usage is TRBV7-9 and J usage is TRBJ1-2, with 7 positions matching TRBD1. The CDR3 extends over 15 amino acids. V was clipped by 2 bases and J by 2 bases; unmatched bases: 5. Germline CDR1 and CDR2: SEHNR and FQNEAQ (reference sequence). CDR3 DNA sequence: TGTGCCAGCAGCTTACAAGGGACAGCCAACTATGGCTACACCTTC. Translated: CASSLQGTANYGYTF.

J is TRBJ1-4 and V is TRBV7-9; 7 bases fit TRBD1. The CDR3 has 14 residues. Trimming removed 5 bases from V and 8 bases from J; junction bases left unmatched: 8. Looked up from germline, CDR1 is SEHNR and CDR2 is FQNEAQ (reference sequence). The CDR3 DNA sequence: TGTGCCAGCAGCGAAAATCAGGGGGGGGAAAAACTGTTTTTT. This sequence encodes CASSENQGGEKLFF.

This clonotype has a count of ten or more. The chain carries TRBV5-1 and TRBJ2-1; D is undetermined. The germline CDR1 and CDR2 sequences are SGHRS and YFSETQ. CDR3 size: 13 residues. Trimming pared 0 bases from V and 4 bases from J, leaving 5 bases between. For the CDR3, the DNA is TGCGCCAGCAGCTTGGACATTTACAATGAGCAGTTCTTC. Translated, it gives CASSLDIYNEQFF. The full variable domain, rest sourced from reference TRBV5-1 and TRBJ2-1, is KAGVTQTPRYLIKTRGQQVTLSCSPISGHRSVSWYQQTPGQGLQFLFEYFSETQRNKGNFPGRFSGRQFSNSRSEMNVSTLELGDSALYLCASSLDIYNEQFFGPGTRLTVL.

This clonotype was counted between two and nine times. V usage is TRBV6-1 and J usage is TRBJ1-4; D may be TRBD1 (5 bases). The CDR3 contains 14 residues. V was cut by 4 bases and J by 8 bases, with 14 bases left in between. The germline V gene encodes CDR1 MNHNS and CDR2 SASEGT. CDR3 residues: CASSGWTPQEKLFF. The CDR3 DNA is TGTGCCAGCAGTGGATGGACACCTCAAGAAAAACTGTTTTTT.

This sequence joins TRBV7-8 and TRBJ1-6; a possible D gene is TRBD1 (6 bases). V was pared by 5 bases and J by 4 bases, with 12 bases between. The CDR3 extends over 15 amino acids. Germline V gene sequence: CDR1 SGHVS, CDR2 FQNEAQ. The CDR3 bases are TGTGCCAGCAGCCCGCGGGGGCAGTATAATTCACCCCTCCACTTT. Protein sequence: CASSPRGQYNSPLHF.

In this sample, this clonotype turned up a few times. The chain employs TRBV10-3 and TRBJ1-3; TRBD1 might be the D (5 bases). The V and J ends lost 8 bases and 3 bases respectively, with 11 bases between them. The germline V gene has CDR1 ENHRY and CDR2 SYGVKD. This CDR3 is built from 13 residues. The CDR3 nucleotides are TGTGCCATCGGACGGGGGGTTGGAAACACCATATATTTT. This sequence encodes CAIGRGVGNTIYF.

The chain couples TRBV19 to TRBJ2-7; maybe TRBD2 (5 bases). The CDR3 covers 14 residues. CDR1 and CDR2 (germline): LNHDA, SQIVND (reference sequence). Trimming shortened V by 3 bases and J by 3 bases, and 12 bases separated the two germline ends. The CDR3 protein is CASSMGSAGYEQYF. In DNA, the CDR3 is TGTGCCAGTAGTATGGGCTCTGCGGGCTACGAGCAGTACTTC.